These 31 T cell receptor beta chains share one sample of origin, sequenced in a study of OX40 agonist ivuxolimab in advanced cancers. TCRdb keeps only in-frame clones here, not all; method: immunoSEQ multiplex PCR. The sample carries approximately 70,000 clones, around nine tenths recorded once. Sequenced material: CD4+ or CD8+ T cells sorted from blood, taken in a trial of the OX40 agonist ivuxolimab. These receptors were collected from an adult with an advanced solid tumor such as melanoma, head and neck, liver or kidney cancer.

The rearrangement links TRBV11-2 to TRBJ2-7; D is possibly TRBD2 (5 bases). CDR3 size: 12 residues. Per the germline V gene, CDR1 is SGHAT and CDR2 is FQNNGV. V was cut by 3 bases and J by 4 bases, with 7 bases left in between. The CDR3 DNA reads TGTGCCAGCAGCTTCGGCGGGTACGAGCAGTACTTC. It encodes CASSFGGYEQYF.

The chain couples TRBV29-1 to TRBJ1-1; D remains ambiguous. The V end was cut by 1 base, the J end by 11 bases, with 8 bases between. From germline, CDR1 is SQVTM and CDR2 ANQGSEA. This CDR3 region has 10 residues. The CDR3 DNA follows: TGCAGCGTTGAAGCGGGTGGGGCTTTCTTT. Translating gives CSVEAGGAFF.

The V gene is TRBV7-8, the J gene TRBJ2-3; D uncertain. The germline V gene has CDR1 SGHVS and CDR2 FQNEAQ. V was pared by 3 bases and J by 3 bases, with 7 bases between. The CDR3 is 13 amino acids. CDR3 sequence reads: CASSLGFTDTQYF. The CDR3 nucleotides read TGTGCCAGCAGCTTGGGCTTTACAGATACGCAGTATTTT.

The chain uses TRBV19 and TRBJ1-1; D gene unclear. The CDR3 extends over 11 amino acids. With 6 bases removed from V and 7 bases from J, the gap between germline ends came to 9 bases. The germline CDR1 and CDR2 sequences are LNHDA and SQIVND (reference sequence). This CDR3 reads CASSGGVEAFF. The CDR3 DNA reads TGTGCCAGTAGCGGTGGGGTTGAAGCTTTCTTT.

The chain has TRBV15 and TRBJ1-5; the D is unclear. There are 14 residues in the CDR3. CDR1 LNHNV and CDR2 YYDKDF come from the germline V gene (reference sequence). V lost 8 bases and J lost 1, with 12 bases in between. CDR3 DNA sequence: TGTGCCACCGCTCGAATAGGGAGCAATCAGCCCCAGCATTTT. Translation gives CATARIGSNQPQHF.

The chain couples TRBV9 to TRBJ2-3; perhaps TRBD1 as D (6 bases). The germline CDR1 and CDR2 sequences are SGDLS and YYNGEE. Trimming stripped 2 bases from V and 0 bases from J, with 13 bases between. The CDR3 spans 16 residues. CDR3 nucleotides: TGTGCCAGCAGCGTGAGGACAGAAGCTAGCACAGATACGCAGTATTTT. Protein sequence: CASSVRTEASTDTQYF.

This clone has only one observation. The chain carries TRBV9 and TRBJ2-2; TRBD2 aligns across 10 bases. Germline CDR1 and CDR2: SGDLS and YYNGEE. The CDR3 is 19 residues long. The junction had 15 bases not matched to a gene; V was cut back by 0 bases and J by 7 bases. The CDR3 DNA reads as TGTGCCAGCAGCGTAGATCCCTCTGAGCGGGAGGGCCTAAGCGGGGAGCTGTTTTTT. Amino acid sequence: CASSVDPSEREGLSGELFF.

The genes are TRBV7-9 and TRBJ2-7; weak D call: TRBD1 (6 bases). The CDR3 covers 14 residues. CDR1 and CDR2 (germline): SEHNR, FQNEAQ (reference sequence). V was shortened by 1 base and J by 2 bases, with 9 bases between the two germline ends. The CDR3 DNA sequence: TGTGCCAGCAGCTTAGGGGACACCCCCTACGAGCAGTACTTC. This encodes CASSLGDTPYEQYF. The whole variable domain, remainder taken from reference TRBV7-9 and TRBJ2-7, is DTGVSQNPRHKITKRGQNVTFRCDPISEHNRLYWYRQTLGQGPEFLTYFQNEAQLEKSRLLSDRFSAERPKGSFSTLEIQRTEQGDSAMYLCASSLGDTPYEQYFGPGTRLTVT.

The V call is TRBV12-5, the J call TRBJ2-5, with D possibly TRBD2 on 7 matching bases. V was trimmed by 6 bases and J by 0 bases, leaving 17 bases between them. CDR1 and CDR2 from the germline V gene are LGHNT and FRNRAP. The CDR3 runs 16 residues. CDR3 nucleotides: TGTGCTAGTGGCCAACCCCGGGGGGCGGACCAAGAGACCCAGTACTTC. Translating it yields CASGQPRGADQETQYF.

This clone appeared once. This chain connects TRBV28 to TRBJ2-1, with D tentatively TRBD2 (6 bases). Germline assignment: CDR1 MDHEN and CDR2 SYDVKM. Trimming left V 7 bases short and J 0 bases short, with 13 bases between. CDR3 length: 15 amino acids. The CDR3 loop reads CASNTGVDSYNEQFF. The CDR3 DNA is TGTGCCAGCAATACGGGGGTGGACTCCTACAATGAGCAGTTCTTC.

This rearrangement joins TRBV7-9 to TRBJ1-6; D might be TRBD1 (5 bases). Deletions cut 5 bases from V and 3 bases from J, with 17 bases between. From germline, CDR1 is SEHNR and CDR2 FQNEAQ (reference sequence). The CDR3 loop spans 17 amino acids. In DNA form, the CDR3 reads TGTGCCAGCAGCCCCCAAGGGACGGGGTTCTATAATTCACCCCTCCACTTT. It yields the protein CASSPQGTGFYNSPLHF.

The chain recombines TRBV6-1 with TRBJ2-3, with D hard to call. The germline CDR1 and CDR2 sequences are MNHNS and SASEGT. The CDR3 is made up of 16 amino acids. With 1 base removed from V and 5 bases from J, the gap between germline ends came to 16 bases. The CDR3 DNA reads TGTGCCAGCAGTGAAGAAGTCCTCCCCTTACTAGATACGCAGTATTTT. It is translated as CASSEEVLPLLDTQYF.

This rearrangement joins TRBV19 to TRBJ2-2, with 7 bases identical to TRBD1. With V trimmed by 3 bases and J by 4 bases, 5 bases remained unmatched. CDR1 LNHDA and CDR2 SQIVND come from the germline V gene (reference sequence). The CDR3 length is 15 residues. The DNA of the CDR3 is TGTGCCAGTAGTATGTGGACAGGAAGCACCGGGGAGCTGTTTTTT. As protein: CASSMWTGSTGELFF.

The chain employs TRBV11-2 and TRBJ2-7; D possibly uses TRBD1 or TRBD2 (5 bases each). The V gene's germline CDR1 is SGHAT and CDR2 FQNNGV. The CDR3 is 12 amino acids. Trimming cost V 8 bases and J 6 bases, with 14 bases left between them. The CDR3 DNA follows: TGTGCCAGCGGGGACCAGTCGGTCGAGCAGTACTTC. Translation gives CASGDQSVEQYF.

This chain links TRBV5-4 with TRBJ2-7, with 7 nucleotides matching TRBD2. Trimming took 1 base from V and 6 from J; bases not matched to a gene: 7. CDR1 and CDR2 from the germline V gene are SGHNT and YYREEE (reference sequence). The CDR3 spans 14 residues. In DNA, the CDR3 is TGTGCCAGCAGCTTGTGGGCGGGAGCAAGCGAGCAGTACTTC. Its protein is CASSLWAGASEQYF.

The chain recombines TRBV6-5 with TRBJ2-2, with a tentative D call TRBD2 (6 bases). CDR1 is MNHEY, CDR2 SVGAGI, per germline. CDR3 length: 15 amino acids. V lost 6 bases and J lost 6, with 17 bases in between. CDR3 region: CASSPQAGLAGELFF. The CDR3 bases are TGTGCCAGCAGCCCCCAGGCGGGGCTTGCCGGGGAGCTGTTTTTT.

A single count supports this clone. The CDR3 DNA follows: TGTGCCAGCAGTCCCGCAAAGACTGGGGCCAACGTCCTGACTTTC. This codes for CASSPAKTGANVLTF. V gene TRBV28 combines with J gene TRBJ2-6; D call uncertain. The CDR3 consists of 15 residues. Germline values: CDR1 MDHEN, CDR2 SYDVKM. V shed 5 bases and J shed 2 bases, with 10 bases lying between them.

V gene TRBV7-3 combines with J gene TRBJ1-1; D remains ambiguous. The CDR3 totals 13 residues. V gave up 2 bases and J gave up 1 base, with 5 bases separating them. Germline V gene data show CDR1 as SGHTA and CDR2 as FQGTGA. The CDR3 nucleotides read TGTGCCAGCAGCTTATATCCGAACACTGAAGCTTTCTTT. Its protein is CASSLYPNTEAFF. The variable domain in full, with the rest retrieved from reference TRBV7-3 and TRBJ1-1, is GAGVSQTPSNKVTEKGKYVELRCDPISGHTALYWYRQSLGQGPEFLIYFQGTGAADDSGLPNDRFFAVRPEGSVSTLKIQRTERGDSAVYLCASSLYPNTEAFFGQGTRLTVV.

The J gene is TRBJ2-5, the V gene TRBV19, with D perhaps assigned TRBD1 or TRBD2 (6 bases each). The CDR3 runs 13 residues. Trimming cost V 3 bases and J 5 bases, with 10 bases left between them. Germline V gene data show CDR1 as LNHDA and CDR2 as SQIVND (reference sequence). CDR3 amino acids: CASSMEGGETQYF. The CDR3 coding sequence is TGTGCCAGTAGTATGGAAGGGGGGGAGACCCAGTACTTC.

The chain is built from TRBV5-5 and TRBJ2-2; a possible D gene is TRBD1 (6 bases). V lost 2 bases, J lost 2 bases, and 10 bases lay in between. The CDR3 length is 15 residues. The V gene's germline CDR1 is SGHKS and CDR2 YYEKEE (reference sequence). Here the CDR3 DNA reads TGTGCCAGCAGCTTCGGACAGACAAACACCGGGGAGCTGTTTTTT. Amino acid sequence: CASSFGQTNTGELFF.

The genes are TRBV5-8 and TRBJ1-1; a possible D gene is TRBD1 (5 bases). In germline, CDR1 is SGHTS, CDR2 YDEGEE. Trimming removed 2 bases at V and 10 bases at J, with 9 bases between. The CDR3 covers 11 residues. The CDR3 loop reads CASSFGTGAFF. CDR3 in DNA: TGTGCCAGCAGCTTCGGGACGGGAGCTTTCTTT.

This clone was detected only a few times. The rearrangement links TRBV7-8 to TRBJ2-2, with unresolved D. This CDR3 region has 11 residues. CDR1 is SGHVS, CDR2 FQNEAQ, per germline. V lost 6 bases to trimming and J lost 1 base, with 0 bases between them. The CDR3 loop reads CASRNTGELFF. CDR3 nucleotide sequence: TGTGCCAGCAGGAACACCGGGGAGCTGTTTTTT. The variable domain in full, with the rest retrieved from reference TRBV7-8 and TRBJ2-2, is GAGVSQSPRYKVAKRGQDVALRCDPISGHVSLFWYQQALGQGPEFLTYFQNEAQLDKSGLPSDRFFAERPEGSVSTLKIQRTQQEDSAVYLCASRNTGELFFGEGSRLTVL.

This sequence joins TRBV10-3 and TRBJ2-1; D is unclear. V gave up 7 bases and J gave up 1 base, with 11 bases separating them. Germline CDR1 is ENHRY and CDR2 is SYGVKD. CDR3 length equals 14 residues. CDR3 protein: CAINTGGSYNEQFF. The CDR3 coding sequence is TGTGCCATCAATACGGGCGGTTCCTACAATGAGCAGTTCTTC.

The rearrangement joins TRBV4-3 to TRBJ2-7; no clear D gene. The V and J ends lost 4 bases and 4 bases respectively, with 11 bases between them. Germline CDR1 reads LGHNA; CDR2 reads YSLEER. This CDR3 contains 13 residues. The CDR3, as DNA: TGCGCCAGCAGCCCCCAAGGGCGGTACGAGCAGTACTTC. Its translation: CASSPQGRYEQYF.

This clone was recorded only once. The chain links TRBV19 to TRBJ1-2, with D possibly being TRBD1 (6 bases). The CDR3 contains 13 residues. The V gene's germline CDR1 is LNHDA and CDR2 SQIVND (reference sequence). V was shortened by 5 bases and J by 4 bases, with 11 bases between the two germline ends. CDR3 loop: CASSPETGYGYTF. In DNA, the CDR3 is TGTGCCAGTAGTCCTGAGACAGGCTATGGCTACACCTTC.

This clone has just a few counts. The rearrangement joins TRBV19 to TRBJ1-5, with TRBD1 matching over 7 bases. The CDR3 runs 14 residues. V shed 6 bases, J shed 6 bases, and the junction held 8 bases outside the gene matches. CDR1 is LNHDA and CDR2 is SQIVND in the germline V gene (reference sequence). CDR3: CASSTGEGSQPQHF. The CDR3 DNA reads as TGTGCCAGTAGCACAGGGGAGGGTAGTCAGCCCCAGCATTTT.

V is TRBV4-3 and J is TRBJ2-5, with D possibly called TRBD1 or TRBD2 (6 bases each). V was pared by 0 bases and J by 0 bases, with 17 bases between. CDR1 and CDR2 from the germline V gene are LGHNA and YSLEER. This CDR3 comprises 18 residues. CDR3 in DNA: TGCGCCAGCAGCCAAGATGCTGCGTCGGGGGCCTACCAAGAGACCCAGTACTTC. Translated: CASSQDAASGAYQETQYF.

This chain uses TRBV28 with TRBJ1-5; the match to TRBD1 covers 8 bases. The V and J ends lost 6 bases and 6 bases, in that order; junction bases with no gene match: 7. Germline V gene data show CDR1 as MDHEN and CDR2 as SYDVKM. This CDR3 comprises 14 residues. The CDR3 DNA reads as TGTGCCAGCAGCGGAACAGGGGGTAGTCAGCCCCAGCATTTT. Translated: CASSGTGGSQPQHF.

The genes are TRBV7-6 and TRBJ2-7, with D unclear. The length of the CDR3 is 12 residues. Deletions cut 1 base from V and 8 bases from J, with 9 bases between. From germline, CDR1 is SGHVS and CDR2 FNYEAQ. The CDR3 region is CASSLDEAQQYF. The CDR3 DNA sequence: TGTGCCAGCAGCTTAGATGAAGCGCAGCAGTACTTC. The full variable domain, rest sourced from reference TRBV7-6 and TRBJ2-7, is GAGVSQSPRYKVTKRGQDVALRCDPISGHVSLYWYRQALGQGPEFLTYFNYEAQQDKSGLPNDRFSAERPEGSISTLTIQRTEQRDSAMYRCASSLDEAQQYFGPGTRLTVT.

The rearrangement joins TRBV27 to TRBJ2-1; 11 bases are a match to TRBD2. Looked up from germline, CDR1 is MNHEY and CDR2 is SMNVEV (reference sequence). The CDR3 consists of 15 residues. V shed 6 bases, J shed 7 bases, and the junction held 8 bases outside the gene matches. The CDR3 coding sequence is TGTGCCAGCAGCCGACTAGCGGGGAGTAGGAATGAGCAGTTCTTC. Translation: CASSRLAGSRNEQFF.

By proportion, this clone is medium-sized (0.01 to 0.1%). The sample holds other DNA sequences that translate to the same CDR3. This chain connects TRBV5-4 to TRBJ2-7; unclear D gene. CDR1 is SGHNT and CDR2 is YYREEE in the germline V gene (reference sequence). Trimming took off 3 bases at V and 1 base at J, with 5 bases between the two ends. CDR3 length equals 12 residues. CDR3 coding DNA: TGTGCCAGCAGCTCCGGTTCCTACGAGCAGTACTTC. This gives the protein CASSSGSYEQYF.